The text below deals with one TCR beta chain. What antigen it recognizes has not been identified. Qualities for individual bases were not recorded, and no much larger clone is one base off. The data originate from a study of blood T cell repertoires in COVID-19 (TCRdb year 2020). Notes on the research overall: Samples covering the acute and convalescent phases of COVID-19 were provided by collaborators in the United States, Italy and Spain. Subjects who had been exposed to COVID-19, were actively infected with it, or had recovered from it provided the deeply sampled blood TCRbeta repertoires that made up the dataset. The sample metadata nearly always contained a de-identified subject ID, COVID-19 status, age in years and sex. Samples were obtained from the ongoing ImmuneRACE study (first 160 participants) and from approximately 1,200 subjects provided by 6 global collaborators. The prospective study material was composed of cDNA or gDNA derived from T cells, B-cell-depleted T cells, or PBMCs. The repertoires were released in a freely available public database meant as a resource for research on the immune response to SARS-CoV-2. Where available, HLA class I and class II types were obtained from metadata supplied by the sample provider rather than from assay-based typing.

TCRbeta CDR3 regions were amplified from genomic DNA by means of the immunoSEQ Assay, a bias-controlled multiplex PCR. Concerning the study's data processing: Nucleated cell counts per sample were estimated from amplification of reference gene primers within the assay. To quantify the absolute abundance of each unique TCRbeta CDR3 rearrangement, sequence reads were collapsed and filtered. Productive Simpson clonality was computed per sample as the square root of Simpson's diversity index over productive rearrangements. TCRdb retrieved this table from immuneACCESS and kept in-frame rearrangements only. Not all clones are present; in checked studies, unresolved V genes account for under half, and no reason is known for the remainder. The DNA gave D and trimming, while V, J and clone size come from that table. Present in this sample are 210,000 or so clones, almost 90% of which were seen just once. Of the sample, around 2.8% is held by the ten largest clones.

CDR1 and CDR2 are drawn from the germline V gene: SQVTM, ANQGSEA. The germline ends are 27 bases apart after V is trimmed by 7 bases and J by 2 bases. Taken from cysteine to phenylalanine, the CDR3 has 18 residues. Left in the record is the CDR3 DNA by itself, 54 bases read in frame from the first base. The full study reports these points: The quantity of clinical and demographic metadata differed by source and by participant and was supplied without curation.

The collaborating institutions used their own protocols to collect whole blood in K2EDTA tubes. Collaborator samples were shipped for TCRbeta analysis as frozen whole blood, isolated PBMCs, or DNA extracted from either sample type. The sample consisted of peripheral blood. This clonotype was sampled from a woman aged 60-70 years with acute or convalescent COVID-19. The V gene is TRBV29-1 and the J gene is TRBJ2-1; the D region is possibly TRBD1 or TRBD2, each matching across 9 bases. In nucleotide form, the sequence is TGCAGCGCCCCCAGGGACAGGGCGGCTAGCGGGGCCTACAATGAGCAGTTCTTC. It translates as CSAPRDRAASGAYNEQFF.